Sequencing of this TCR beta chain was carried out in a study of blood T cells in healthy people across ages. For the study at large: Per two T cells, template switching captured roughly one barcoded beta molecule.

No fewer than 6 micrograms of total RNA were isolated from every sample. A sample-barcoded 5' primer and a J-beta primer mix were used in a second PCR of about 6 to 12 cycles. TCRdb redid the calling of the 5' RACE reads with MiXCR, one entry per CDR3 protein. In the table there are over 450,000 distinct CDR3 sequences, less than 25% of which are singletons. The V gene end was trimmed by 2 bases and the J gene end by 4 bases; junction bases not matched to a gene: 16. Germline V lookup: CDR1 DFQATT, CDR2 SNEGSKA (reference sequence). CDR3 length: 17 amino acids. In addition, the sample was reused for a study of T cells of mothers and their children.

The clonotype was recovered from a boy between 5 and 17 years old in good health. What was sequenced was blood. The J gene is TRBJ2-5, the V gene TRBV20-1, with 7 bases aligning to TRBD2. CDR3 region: CSARRVGRAVVRETQYF. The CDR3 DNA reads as TGCAGTGCTAGACGGGTGGGGAGGGCGGTGGTTCGAGAGACCCAGTACTTC.